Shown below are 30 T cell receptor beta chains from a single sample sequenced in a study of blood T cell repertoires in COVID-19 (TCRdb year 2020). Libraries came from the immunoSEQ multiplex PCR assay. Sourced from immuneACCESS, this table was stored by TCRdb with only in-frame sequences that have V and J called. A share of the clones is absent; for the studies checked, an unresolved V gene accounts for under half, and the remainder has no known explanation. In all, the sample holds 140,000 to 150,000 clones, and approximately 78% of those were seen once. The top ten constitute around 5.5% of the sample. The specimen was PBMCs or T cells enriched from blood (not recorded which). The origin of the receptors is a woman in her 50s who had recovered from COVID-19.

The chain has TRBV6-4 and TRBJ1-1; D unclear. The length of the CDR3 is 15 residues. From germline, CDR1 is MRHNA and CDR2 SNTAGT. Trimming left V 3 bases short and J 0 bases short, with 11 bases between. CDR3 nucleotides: TGTGCCAGCAGTGAGTCTTTGGCCTTGAACACTGAAGCTTTCTTT. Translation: CASSESLALNTEAFF.

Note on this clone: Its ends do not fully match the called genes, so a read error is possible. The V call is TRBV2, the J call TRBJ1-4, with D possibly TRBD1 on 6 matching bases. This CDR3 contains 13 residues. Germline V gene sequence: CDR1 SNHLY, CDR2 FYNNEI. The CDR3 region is CANSPQGGEKLFF. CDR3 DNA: TGTGCCAACAGTCCACAGGGTGGGGAAAAACTGTTTTTT.

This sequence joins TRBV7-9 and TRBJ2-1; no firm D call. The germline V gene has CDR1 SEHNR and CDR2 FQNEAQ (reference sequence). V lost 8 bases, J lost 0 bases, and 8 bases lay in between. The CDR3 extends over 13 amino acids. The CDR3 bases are TGTGCCAGCCTTGCTAGCTCCTACAATGAGCAGTTCTTC. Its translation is CASLASSYNEQFF.

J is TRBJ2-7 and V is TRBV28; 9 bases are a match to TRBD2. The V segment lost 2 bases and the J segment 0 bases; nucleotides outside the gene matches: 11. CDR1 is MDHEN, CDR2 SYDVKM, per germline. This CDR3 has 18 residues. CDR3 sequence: CASSLRSRLADSSYEQYF. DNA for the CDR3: TGTGCCAGCAGTTTACGCTCTCGACTAGCGGATAGCTCCTACGAGCAGTACTTC.

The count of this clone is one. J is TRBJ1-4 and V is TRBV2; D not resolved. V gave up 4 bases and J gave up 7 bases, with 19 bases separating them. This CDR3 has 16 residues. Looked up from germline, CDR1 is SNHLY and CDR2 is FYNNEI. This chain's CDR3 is CASSVTPAELSEKLFF. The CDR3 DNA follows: TGTGCCAGCAGTGTTACTCCCGCTGAGTTGAGTGAAAAACTGTTTTTT.

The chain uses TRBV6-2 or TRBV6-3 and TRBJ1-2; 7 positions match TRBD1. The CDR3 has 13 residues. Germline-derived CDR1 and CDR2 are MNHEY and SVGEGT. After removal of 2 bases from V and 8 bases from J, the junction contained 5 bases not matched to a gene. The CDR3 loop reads CASSYRQGGGYTF. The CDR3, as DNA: TGTGCCAGCAGTTACCGACAGGGCGGCGGCTACACCTTC.

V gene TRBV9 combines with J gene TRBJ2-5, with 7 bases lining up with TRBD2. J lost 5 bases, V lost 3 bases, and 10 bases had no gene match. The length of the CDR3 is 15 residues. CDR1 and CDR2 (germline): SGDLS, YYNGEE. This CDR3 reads CASSAGGAREETQYF. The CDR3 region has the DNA TGTGCCAGCAGCGCGGGGGGAGCGCGGGAGGAGACCCAGTACTTC.

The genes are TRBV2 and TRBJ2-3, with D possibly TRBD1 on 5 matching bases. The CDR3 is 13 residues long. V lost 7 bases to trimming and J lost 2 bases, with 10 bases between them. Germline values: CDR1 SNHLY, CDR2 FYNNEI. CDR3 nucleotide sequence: TGTGCCAGCAAGTCAGGGAACACAGATACGCAGTATTTT. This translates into CASKSGNTDTQYF.

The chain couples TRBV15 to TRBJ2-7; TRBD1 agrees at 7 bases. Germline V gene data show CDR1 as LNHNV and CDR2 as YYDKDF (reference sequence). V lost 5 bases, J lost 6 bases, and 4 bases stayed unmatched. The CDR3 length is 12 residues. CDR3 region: CATSGYRGEQYF. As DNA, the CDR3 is TGTGCCACCAGCGGCTACAGGGGCGAGCAGTACTTC.

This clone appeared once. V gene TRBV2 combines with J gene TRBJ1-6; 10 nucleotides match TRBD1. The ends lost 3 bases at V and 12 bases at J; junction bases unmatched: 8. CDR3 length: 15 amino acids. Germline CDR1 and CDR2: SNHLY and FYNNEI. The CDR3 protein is CASSEDWDRGQPLHF. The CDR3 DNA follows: TGTGCCAGCAGTGAGGATTGGGACAGGGGTCAACCCCTCCACTTT.

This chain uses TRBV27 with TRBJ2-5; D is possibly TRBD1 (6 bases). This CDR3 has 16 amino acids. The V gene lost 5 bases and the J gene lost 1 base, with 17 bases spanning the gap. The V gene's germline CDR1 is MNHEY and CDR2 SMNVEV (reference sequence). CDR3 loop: CASSPTGRGFQETQYF. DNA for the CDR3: TGTGCCAGCAGTCCCACGGGTAGGGGGTTCCAAGAGACCCAGTACTTC.

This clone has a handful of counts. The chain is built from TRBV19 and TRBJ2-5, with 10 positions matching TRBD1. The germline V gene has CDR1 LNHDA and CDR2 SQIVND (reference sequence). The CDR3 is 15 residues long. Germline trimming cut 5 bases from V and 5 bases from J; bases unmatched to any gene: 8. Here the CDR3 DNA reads TGTGCCAGTAGTCCCCGACAGGGGGCAGGGGAGACCCAGTACTTC. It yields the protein CASSPRQGAGETQYF.

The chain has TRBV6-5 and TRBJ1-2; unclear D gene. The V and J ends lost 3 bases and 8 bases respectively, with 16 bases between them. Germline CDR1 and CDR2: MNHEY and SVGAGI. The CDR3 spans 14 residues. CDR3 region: CASSYDGGAGGYTF. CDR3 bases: TGTGCCAGCAGTTATGACGGAGGAGCGGGGGGCTACACCTTC.

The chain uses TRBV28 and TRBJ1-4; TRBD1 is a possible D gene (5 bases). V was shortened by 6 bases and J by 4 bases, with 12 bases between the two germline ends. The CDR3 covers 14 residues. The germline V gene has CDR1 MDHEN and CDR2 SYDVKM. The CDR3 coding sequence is TGTGCCAGCAGCCCCTACGGGGGTAATGAAAAACTGTTTTTT. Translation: CASSPYGGNEKLFF.

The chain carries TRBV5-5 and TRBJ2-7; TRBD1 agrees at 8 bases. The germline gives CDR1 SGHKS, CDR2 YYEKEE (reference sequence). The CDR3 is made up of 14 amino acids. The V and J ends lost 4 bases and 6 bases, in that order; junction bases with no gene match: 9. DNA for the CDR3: TGTGCCAGCAGCCTAGGCAGGGGGCCCATCGAGCAGTACTTC. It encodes CASSLGRGPIEQYF.

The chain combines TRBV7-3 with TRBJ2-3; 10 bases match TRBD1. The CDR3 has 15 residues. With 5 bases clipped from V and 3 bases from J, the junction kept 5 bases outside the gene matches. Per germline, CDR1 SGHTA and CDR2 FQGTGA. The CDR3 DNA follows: TGTGCCAGCAGCGTGACAGGGGGCACGACAGATACGCAGTATTTT. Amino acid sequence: CASSVTGGTTDTQYF.

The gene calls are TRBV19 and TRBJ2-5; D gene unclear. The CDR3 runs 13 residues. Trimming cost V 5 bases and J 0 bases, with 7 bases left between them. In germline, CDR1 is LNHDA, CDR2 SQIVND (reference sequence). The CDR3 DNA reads TGTGCCAGTAGTTTAAGCTACCAAGAGACCCAGTACTTC. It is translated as CASSLSYQETQYF.

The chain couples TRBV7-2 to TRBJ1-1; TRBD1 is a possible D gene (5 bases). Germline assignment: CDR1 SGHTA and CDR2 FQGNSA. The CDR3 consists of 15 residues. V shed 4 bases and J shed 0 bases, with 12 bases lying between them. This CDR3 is CASSSRVGMNTEAFF. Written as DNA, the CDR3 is TGTGCCAGCAGCTCCAGGGTGGGAATGAACACTGAAGCTTTCTTT.

CDR3 loop: CASSQEESGVNSPLHF. The CDR3 region has the DNA TGTGCCAGCAGCCAAGAAGAATCAGGGGTTAATTCACCCCTCCACTTT. The V call is TRBV3-1 (or the pseudogene TRBV3-2), the J call TRBJ1-6; D possibly corresponds to TRBD1 (6 bases). Germline CDR1 reads LGHDT; CDR2 reads YNNKEL (reference sequence). The CDR3 has 16 amino acids. V was trimmed by 0 bases and J by 6 bases, leaving 12 bases between them.

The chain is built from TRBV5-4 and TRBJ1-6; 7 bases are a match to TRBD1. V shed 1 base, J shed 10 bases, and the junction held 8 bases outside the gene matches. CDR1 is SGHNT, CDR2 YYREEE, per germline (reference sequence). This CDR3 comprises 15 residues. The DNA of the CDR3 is TGTGCCAGCAGCTTGAACCCGCACAGGGGCTCACCCCTCCACTTT. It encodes CASSLNPHRGSPLHF. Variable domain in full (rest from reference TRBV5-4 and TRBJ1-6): ETGVTQSPTHLIKTRGQQVTLRCSSQSGHNTVSWYQQALGQGPQFIFQYYREEENGRGNFPPRFSGLQFPNYSSELNVNALELDDSALYLCASSLNPHRGSPLHFGNGTRLTVT.

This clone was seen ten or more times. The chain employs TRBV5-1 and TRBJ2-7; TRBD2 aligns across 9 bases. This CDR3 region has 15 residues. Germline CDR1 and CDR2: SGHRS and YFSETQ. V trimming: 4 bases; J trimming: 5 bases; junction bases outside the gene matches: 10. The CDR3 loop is CASSLDGLAMNEQYF. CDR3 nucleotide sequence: TGCGCCAGCAGCCTGGACGGACTAGCGATGAACGAGCAGTACTTC.

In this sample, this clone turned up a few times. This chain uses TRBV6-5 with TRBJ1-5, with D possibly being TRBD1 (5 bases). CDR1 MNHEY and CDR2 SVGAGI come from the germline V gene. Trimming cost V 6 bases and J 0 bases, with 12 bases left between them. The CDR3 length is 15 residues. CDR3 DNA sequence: TGTGCCAGCAGGCCCCAGGGTTATAGCAATCAGCCCCAGCATTTT. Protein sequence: CASRPQGYSNQPQHF.

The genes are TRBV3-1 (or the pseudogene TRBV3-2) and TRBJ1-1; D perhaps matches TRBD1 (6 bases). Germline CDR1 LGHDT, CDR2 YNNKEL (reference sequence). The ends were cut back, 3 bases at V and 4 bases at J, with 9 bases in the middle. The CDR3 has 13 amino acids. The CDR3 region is CASSHRGGTEAFF. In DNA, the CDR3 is TGTGCCAGCAGCCATAGGGGGGGCACTGAAGCTTTCTTT.

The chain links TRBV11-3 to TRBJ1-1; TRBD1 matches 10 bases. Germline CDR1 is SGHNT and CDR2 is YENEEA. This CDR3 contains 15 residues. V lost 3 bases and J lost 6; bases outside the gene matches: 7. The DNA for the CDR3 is TGTGCCAGCAGCTTCCGTGGACAGGGGGAGTCTGAAGCTTTCTTT. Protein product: CASSFRGQGESEAFF.

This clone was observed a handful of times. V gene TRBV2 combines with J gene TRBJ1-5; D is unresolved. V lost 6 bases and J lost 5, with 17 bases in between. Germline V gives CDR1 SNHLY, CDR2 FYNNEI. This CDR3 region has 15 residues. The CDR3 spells CASSPTGRSDQPQHF. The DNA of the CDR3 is TGTGCCAGCAGCCCCACGGGAAGGTCGGATCAGCCCCAGCATTTT.

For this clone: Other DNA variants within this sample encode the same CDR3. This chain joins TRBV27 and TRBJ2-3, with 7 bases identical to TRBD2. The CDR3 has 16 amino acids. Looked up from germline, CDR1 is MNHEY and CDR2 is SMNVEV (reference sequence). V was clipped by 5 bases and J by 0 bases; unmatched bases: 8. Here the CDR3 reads CASSRRGAGSTDTQYF. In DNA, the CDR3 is TGTGCCAGCAGTAGACGAGGAGCGGGGAGCACAGATACGCAGTATTTT.

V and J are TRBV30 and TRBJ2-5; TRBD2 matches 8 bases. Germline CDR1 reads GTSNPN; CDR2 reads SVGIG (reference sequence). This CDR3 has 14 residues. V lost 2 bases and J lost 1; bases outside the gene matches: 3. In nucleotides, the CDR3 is TGTGCCTGGAGTAAGAGCGGGGGCCAAGAGACCCAGTACTTC. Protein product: CAWSKSGGQETQYF.

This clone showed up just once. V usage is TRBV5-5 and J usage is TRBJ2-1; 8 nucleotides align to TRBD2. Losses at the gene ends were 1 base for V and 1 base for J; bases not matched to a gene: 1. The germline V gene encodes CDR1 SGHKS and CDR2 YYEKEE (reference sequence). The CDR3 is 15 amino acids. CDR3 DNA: TGTGCCAGCAGCTTGAGACTAGCGTCCTACAATGAGCAGTTCTTC. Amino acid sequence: CASSLRLASYNEQFF.

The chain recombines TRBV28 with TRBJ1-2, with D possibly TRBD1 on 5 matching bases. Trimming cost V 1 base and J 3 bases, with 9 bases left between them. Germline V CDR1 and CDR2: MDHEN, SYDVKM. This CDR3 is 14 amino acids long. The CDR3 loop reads CASSLFREDYGYTF. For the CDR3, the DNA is TGTGCCAGCAGTTTATTCAGGGAGGACTATGGCTACACCTTC.

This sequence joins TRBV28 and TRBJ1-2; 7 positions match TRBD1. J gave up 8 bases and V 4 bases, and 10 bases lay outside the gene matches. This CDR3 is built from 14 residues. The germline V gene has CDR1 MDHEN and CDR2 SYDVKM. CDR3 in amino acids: CASSSGPTGDGYTF. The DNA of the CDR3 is TGTGCCAGCAGTTCGGGCCCCACAGGGGACGGCTACACCTTC.